The sequence of this TCR beta chain was determined in a study of shared clonotypes between healthy human individuals. General study points: It was expected that sequencing depth would affect clonotype sharing among donors. Donors were few, which limited the genetic and exposure-history diversity represented.

CD45RO-negative, CCR7-positively selected cells formed the naive CD8 fraction, excluding terminally differentiated effector memory CD45RA+ cells. V was pared by 4 bases and J by 0 bases, with 20 bases between. The V gene's germline CDR1 is MGHRA and CDR2 YSYEKL. The CDR3 length is 18 residues. A note on this clone: The target antigen is unknown.

In the sorted-subset replicate PCRs, approximately 200 ng DNA, roughly 29,000 T cell genomes, was used. TCRdb keeps only in-frame clones here, not all; method: immunoSEQ multiplex PCR. The table includes about 750,000 clones, approximately 92% detected once. This receptor was identified in a man aged 30 to 39 in good health. The sequenced sample was naive CD8+ T cells sorted from blood. The rearrangement links TRBV4-1 to TRBJ2-3, with D tentatively TRBD2 (5 bases). The CDR3 DNA sequence: TGCGCCAGCAGCCTTCAGCCCCCCGCGGACTTGAGCACAGATACGCAGTATTTT. Translation: CASSLQPPADLSTDTQYF.